These T cell receptor beta chains were read from a single sample in a study of regulatory T cells in long-lasting Graves disease. Via MiXCR, TCRdb re-called the multiplex PCR reads, giving one row per CDR3 protein. The sample has 350,000 to 500,000 distinct CDR3 sequences, around 13% seen once. This same sample was also part of a study on T cells in Graves' hyperthyroidism and ophthalmopathy.

Sequencing was performed on peripheral blood mononuclear cells (PBMCs), taken at new diagnosis, from a patient treated with antithyroid drugs. These TCRs come from a woman aged 50 to 65 with Graves disease. Both conserved end residues are part of each CDR3. A clone size is listed for some rows: how often the clone was seen (once, few, many), or a class if it is expanded.

>15|few|TRBV28
CASSSFTGLWQPQHF
>18|many|TRBV6-1
CASSPEYGGATSYNEQFF
>16|once|TRBV7-9
CASSHRVVRGRNEQFF
>16|few|TRBV18
CASSPATGGKFYEQYF
>14|many|TRBV7-9
CASSSQDRGYGYTF
>14|many|TRBV24-1
CATSGTGVDYGYTF
>14|many|TRBV30
CAWSVRRNNSPLHF
>16|NA|TRBV5-1
CASSLEGASSYNEQFF
>16|NA|TRBV28
CASSSLQGNSNQPQHF
>19|few|TRBV5-1
CASSLDREATLLAKNIQYF
>13|many|TRBV5-1
CASQLVGFPEQYF
>14|NA|TRBV5-1
CASSVEGVSYEQYF
>13|many|TRBV27
CASSSGGYQPQHF
>13|NA|TRBV7-7
CASNLGGNNEQFF
>15|many|TRBV28
CASSLKILLLDTQYF
>15|many|TRBV7-9
CASSLGQGTLDEQYF
>14|NA|TRBV2
CASSSPTGGNEQYF
>13|many|TRBV20-1
CSGGAVWGDTQYF
>15|few|TRBV7-9
CASSLDSGRRETQYF
>14|many|TRBV12-3/TRBV12-4
CASSLGTLNQPQHF
>14|many|TRBV28
CASSPTGGIQPQHF
>14|few|TRBV20-1
CSAIPPGATGELFF
>14|many|TRBV2
CASRQGLATYEQYF
>13|NA|TRBV6-5
CASSYRRADTQYF
>15|many|TRBV30
CASAPKGTNFNEQFF
>16|many|TRBV7-2
CASSLAREPGTGELFF
>15|many|TRBV27
CASSLTGRETDTQYF
>11|many|TRBV6-1
CASRANYGYTF
>15|many|TRBV10-3
CAISWTGGTYNEQFF
>13|few|TRBV28
CASSTGRYTEAFF
>16|NA|TRBV5-1
CASSPGGRAGEDTQYF
>14|many|TRBV27
CASSLRDRTYEQYF
>13|many|TRBV11-2
CASSLSGSYEQYF
>15|NA|TRBV18
CASSPRGGNNNEQFF
>14|many|TRBV6-2/TRBV6-3
CASSYSRGGTEAFF
>17|few|TRBV5-1
CASSQDPQRGSTGELFF
>19|many|TRBV14
CASSVRPGLAGETSSEQFF
>13|NA|TRBV30
CACPDSHTGELFF
>16|many|TRBV28
CASRSPRRSGGYGYTF
>14|NA|TRBV6-5
CASSYSVEDYEQYF
>13|many|TRBV28
CASSLAGFDEQFF
>13|NA|TRBV7-2
CASSRTVAGELFF
>14|many|TRBV7-9
CASSSHSTTETQYF
>14|NA|TRBV4-2
CASSQRRDWDEQYF
>13|NA|TRBV6-2/TRBV6-3
CASRPPLPGELFF
>12|NA|TRBV10-2
CASSERGLGYTF
>17|few|TRBV27
CASSLGTEGFRTGELFF
>13|many|TRBV30
CAWSGQGTNEQFF
>17|many|TRBV2
CASSGRTALGPRGKLFF
>12|NA|TRBV6-1
CASSIDNYGYTF
>16|many|TRBV7-9
CASSYGTSGILNEQFF
>15|many|TRBV6-5
CASSYSNRGLYEQYF